Presented here are 10 T cell receptor beta chains from one specimen sequenced in a study of blood T cells in healthy people across ages. It was with a sample-barcoded 5' primer and a J-beta primer mix that a second PCR of roughly 6 to 11 cycles was run. Each CDR3 protein gets one entry after TCRdb re-called the 5' RACE reads with MiXCR. The data contain hundreds of thousands of distinct CDR3 sequences, under 45% of them singletons. Sequencing was done on a sample of blood. Receptors were obtained from a man aged 55 to 70 in good health.

This clonotype was seen a handful of times. V is TRBV7-2 and J is TRBJ1-6, with 9 bases lining up with TRBD1. Trimming took 3 bases from V and 3 from J; bases not matched to a gene: 3. Germline-derived CDR1 and CDR2 are SGHTA and FQGNSA. The CDR3 totals 16 residues. CDR3 amino acids: CASSLGTGSYNSPLHF. CDR3 DNA sequence: TGTGCCAGCAGCTTGGGGACAGGGAGCTATAATTCACCCCTCCACTTT.

This chain uses TRBV11-3 with TRBJ2-1; 12 positions match TRBD2. With V trimmed by 3 bases and J by 8 bases, 11 bases remained unmatched. Per germline, CDR1 SGHNT and CDR2 YENEEA. There are 17 residues in the CDR3. The CDR3 region is CASSFGGSASGGDEQFF. As DNA, the CDR3 is TGTGCCAGCAGCTTTGGGGGCAGCGCTAGCGGGGGGGATGAGCAGTTCTTC.

This clonotype was found a few times. This chain joins TRBV3-1 and TRBJ2-3; no clear D gene. The CDR3 has 16 amino acids. V was cut by 0 bases and J by 6 bases, with 16 bases left in between. Germline CDR1 and CDR2: LGHDT and YNNKEL (reference sequence). For the CDR3, the DNA is TGTGCCAGCAGCCAAGACAGTATGGTAGCATGGGATACGCAGTATTTT. This gives the protein CASSQDSMVAWDTQYF.

The gene calls are TRBV20-1 and TRBJ2-5; 8 bases align to TRBD1. Germline V gene data show CDR1 as DFQATT and CDR2 as SNEGSKA (reference sequence). This CDR3 has 16 residues. With V trimmed by 0 bases and J by 1 base, 7 bases remained unmatched. The CDR3 region has the DNA TGCAGTGCTAGAGACCGTCGGACAGGGCGCCAAGAGACCCAGTACTTC. It translates to CSARDRRTGRQETQYF.

This clonotype has a count of ten or more. The chain recombines TRBV7-6 with TRBJ2-1; 8 bases fit TRBD2. The germline V gene has CDR1 SGHVS and CDR2 FNYEAQ. J gave up 4 bases and V 2 bases, and 4 bases lay outside the gene matches. The CDR3 has 15 residues. The CDR3 coding sequence is TGTGCCAGCAGCTTACTAGCGGGCTTTTACAATGAGCAGTTCTTC. Translated, it gives CASSLLAGFYNEQFF.

The V call is TRBV7-2, the J call TRBJ2-7, with a tentative D call TRBD1 (5 bases). V was clipped by 0 bases and J by 4 bases, with 10 bases between them. This CDR3 contains 14 residues. CDR1 is SGHTA and CDR2 is FQGNSA in the germline V gene. The CDR3 coding sequence is TGTGCCAGCAGCTTAGCTAGGGGTGGTTACGAGCAGTACTTC. This sequence encodes CASSLARGGYEQYF.

A few counts support this clonotype. The gene calls are TRBV7-8 and TRBJ1-2; no clear D. CDR1 is SGHVS, CDR2 FQNEAQ, per germline. This CDR3 is built from 14 residues. The ends were cut back, 0 bases at V and 3 bases at J, with 8 bases in the middle. The CDR3 nucleotides read TGTGCCAGCAGCTTAGCGGGCAGCGACTATGGCTACACCTTC. The encoded protein is CASSLAGSDYGYTF.

The V call is TRBV5-1, the J call TRBJ2-4; perhaps TRBD1 as D (5 bases). V lost 4 bases, J lost 6 bases, and 14 bases lay in between. Germline V gene lookup returns CDR1 SGHRS and CDR2 YFSETQ. This CDR3 is 14 amino acids long. The CDR3 bases are TGCGCCAGCAGCGTGGATAGGGGCGGAAACATTCAGTACTTC. Translating it yields CASSVDRGGNIQYF.

The CDR3 spells CASSPRPSNEQFF. In nucleotides, the CDR3 is TGTGCCAGCAGCCCTCGACCTAGCAATGAGCAGTTCTTC. The V and J genes are TRBV9 and TRBJ2-1; no definite D call. Germline values: CDR1 SGDLS, CDR2 YYNGEE. Trimming left V 4 bases short and J 6 bases short, with 11 bases between. The CDR3 loop spans 13 amino acids.

In this sample, this clonotype turned up many times. This chain connects TRBV6-6 to TRBJ2-3; D not resolved. CDR3 length equals 12 residues. V was trimmed by 2 bases and J by 2 bases, leaving 2 bases between them. The germline CDR1 and CDR2 sequences are MNHNY and SVGAGI (reference sequence). CDR3 DNA sequence: TGTGCCAGCAGTTACCTCACAGATACGCAGTATTTT. It encodes CASSYLTDTQYF.